Presented here are 2 T cell receptor beta chains from one specimen sequenced in a study of tumor-infiltrating lymphocytes in oesophageal squamous cell carcinoma. TCRdb itself ran the PCR reads through MiXCR, one entry per CDR3 protein. Found here are 10,000 to 14,000 distinct CDR3 sequences, roughly three fifths of them singletons; the top ten hold more than 20%. The sample comprised esophageal tumor tissue. The receptors here all came from a male donor with esophageal squamous cell carcinoma.

This clonotype was seen many times. The chain carries TRBV5-4 and TRBJ2-3; D perhaps matches TRBD2 (5 bases). CDR1 and CDR2 from the germline V gene are SGHNT and YYREEE (reference sequence). Trimming cost V 0 bases and J 1 base, with 9 bases left between them. CDR3 size: 15 residues. The CDR3 loop reads CASSLGGSGTDTQYF. The DNA of the CDR3 is TGTGCCAGCAGCTTGGGTGGGAGTGGCACAGATACGCAGTATTTT.

This clonotype showed up many times. CDR3 bases: TGCGCCAGCAGCTTCGAACCCCTAGCTAGCGGTAGCTCCTACAATGAGCAGTTCTTC. Protein: CASSFEPLASGSSYNEQFF. The chain carries TRBV5-1 and TRBJ2-1; 7 bases agree with TRBD2. The trim removed 2 bases at V and 0 bases at J, leaving 14 bases unmatched. Germline V gene data show CDR1 as SGHRS and CDR2 as YFSETQ. The CDR3 loop spans 19 amino acids. The whole variable domain, filled in from reference TRBV5-1 and TRBJ2-1, reads KAGVTQTPRYLIKTRGQQVTLSCSPISGHRSVSWYQQTPGQGLQFLFEYFSETQRNKGNFPGRFSGRQFSNSRSEMNVSTLELGDSALYLCASSFEPLASGSSYNEQFFGPGTRLTVL.